This entry lists 26 T cell receptor beta chains sequenced from one sample in a study of OX40 agonist ivuxolimab in advanced cancers. Profiling relied on immunoSEQ multiplex PCR, and the TCRdb table lists in-frame clones only, not all of them. The data hold around 67,000 clones, with 83% observed a single time. The sample was CD4+ or CD8+ T cells sorted from blood, taken in a trial of the OX40 agonist ivuxolimab. These receptors originate from an adult with an advanced solid tumor such as melanoma, head and neck, liver or kidney cancer.

V is TRBV7-2 and J is TRBJ2-7, with TRBD2 matching 12 bases. J gave up 3 bases and V 5 bases, and 5 bases lay outside the gene matches. Germline lookup yields CDR1 SGHTA and CDR2 FQGNSA. This CDR3 has 15 residues. The CDR3 DNA follows: TGTGCCAGCAGCACTGGACTAGCGGGGTACTACGAGCAGTACTTC. Translating it yields CASSTGLAGYYEQYF.

The J gene is TRBJ2-7, the V gene TRBV5-1; 9 positions match TRBD2. CDR3 size: 14 residues. The germline V gene encodes CDR1 SGHRS and CDR2 YFSETQ. Trimming at V came to 4 bases and at J to 7 bases, leaving 9 bases not matched to a gene. The CDR3 sequence: CASSETSGSREQYF. The CDR3 bases are TGCGCCAGCAGCGAGACTAGCGGCAGCAGAGAGCAGTACTTC.

The genes are TRBV27 and TRBJ2-7, with 11 bases identical to TRBD2. Per germline, CDR1 MNHEY and CDR2 SMNVEV (reference sequence). This CDR3 is 14 amino acids long. V was clipped by 3 bases and J by 2 bases; unmatched bases: 0. The CDR3 DNA is TGTGCCAGCAGTTTTAGCGGGAGGGCCTACGAGCAGTACTTC. This codes for CASSFSGRAYEQYF.

The chain carries TRBV7-9 and TRBJ2-4; 7 bases are a match to TRBD1. This CDR3 comprises 18 residues. Per germline, CDR1 SEHNR and CDR2 FQNEAQ (reference sequence). V gave up 3 bases and J gave up 2 bases; unmatched junction bases: 13. CDR3 loop: CASSLAIDRVGPKNIQYF. DNA for the CDR3: TGTGCCAGCAGCTTGGCAATCGACAGGGTAGGCCCCAAAAACATTCAGTACTTC. Together with reference TRBV7-9 and TRBJ2-4, the CDR3 gives the full variable domain: DTGVSQNPRHKITKRGQNVTFRCDPISEHNRLYWYRQTLGQGPEFLTYFQNEAQLEKSRLLSDRFSAERPKGSFSTLEIQRTEQGDSAMYLCASSLAIDRVGPKNIQYFGAGTRLSVL.

The chain employs TRBV18 and TRBJ2-5; the D is unclear. The germline V gene encodes CDR1 KGHSH and CDR2 LQKENI. Trimming stripped 3 bases from V and 4 bases from J, with 9 bases between. This CDR3 is 13 amino acids long. The CDR3 loop reads CASSPPSGETQYF. The CDR3 nucleotides read TGTGCCAGCTCACCCCCCTCTGGAGAGACCCAGTACTTC.

The V call is TRBV14, the J call TRBJ2-7; 11 bases are shared with TRBD2. The junction had 11 bases not matched to a gene; V was cut back by 4 bases and J by 0 bases. Germline CDR1 reads SGHDN; CDR2 reads FVKESK. CDR3 length: 18 amino acids. CDR3 nucleotide sequence: TGTGCCAGCAGCCGAACTAGCGGGAGCCCGGGAGGCTCCTACGAGCAGTACTTC. Its translation is CASSRTSGSPGGSYEQYF.

The V and J genes are TRBV19 and TRBJ2-2, with D perhaps TRBD2 (6 bases). V was trimmed by 6 bases and J by 1 base, leaving 9 bases between them. Germline assignment: CDR1 LNHDA and CDR2 SQIVND (reference sequence). This CDR3 region has 14 residues. CDR3 region: CASRRGGNTGELFF. The CDR3 nucleotides are TGTGCCAGTAGGAGGGGAGGGAACACCGGGGAGCTGTTTTTT.

The chain carries TRBV6-1 and TRBJ2-2, with a weak D call TRBD2 (6 bases). Germline lookup yields CDR1 MNHNS and CDR2 SASEGT. V lost 7 bases and J 5 bases, leaving 11 bases between the germline ends. This CDR3 contains 13 residues. The CDR3 coding sequence is TGTGCCAGCACCGGGAGTCGGACCGGGGAGCTGTTTTTT. This encodes CASTGSRTGELFF.

In nucleotides, the CDR3 is TGCGCCAGCAGCCGGGGGACTAGCGGGCTCTACGAGCAGTACTTC. It encodes CASSRGTSGLYEQYF. This rearrangement joins TRBV5-1 to TRBJ2-7, with TRBD2 matching over 12 bases. Germline CDR1 and CDR2: SGHRS and YFSETQ. The CDR3 covers 15 residues. Trimming removed 4 bases from V and 3 bases from J; junction bases left unmatched: 5. The variable domain in full, completed from reference TRBV5-1 and TRBJ2-7, reads KAGVTQTPRYLIKTRGQQVTLSCSPISGHRSVSWYQQTPGQGLQFLFEYFSETQRNKGNFPGRFSGRQFSNSRSEMNVSTLELGDSALYLCASSRGTSGLYEQYFGPGTRLTVT.

The chain is built from TRBV5-1 and TRBJ2-1; no definite D call. The V end lost 3 bases, the J end lost 7 bases, and 11 bases lay between the germline ends. The CDR3 runs 13 residues. Germline V CDR1 and CDR2: SGHRS, YFSETQ. The CDR3: CASSSARTNEQFF. The CDR3 nucleotides read TGCGCCAGCAGCTCAGCCCGGACGAATGAGCAGTTCTTC.

This clone was picked up one time. The sample carries other DNA sequences with the same CDR3. The rearrangement links TRBV2 to TRBJ2-3; no clear D gene. In germline, CDR1 is SNHLY, CDR2 FYNNEI. This CDR3 has 13 residues. Trimming took 2 bases from V and 3 from J, leaving 6 bases between them. CDR3 sequence reads: CASSEQGTDTQYF. The DNA for the CDR3 is TGTGCCAGCAGTGAACAAGGAACAGATACGCAGTATTTT. Complete variable domain (other parts from reference TRBV2 and TRBJ2-3): EPEVTQTPSHQVTQMGQEVILRCVPISNHLYFYWYRQILGQKVEFLVSFYNNEISEKSEIFDDQFSVERPDGSNFTLKIRSTKLEDSAMYFCASSEQGTDTQYFGPGTRLTVL.

Points on this clone: The same CDR3 also results from other DNA sequences found in this sample. The chain recombines TRBV5-1 with TRBJ2-7; 8 nucleotides line up with TRBD2. After removal of 0 bases from V and 2 bases from J, the junction contained 1 base not matched to a gene. The CDR3 totals 14 residues. Germline lookup yields CDR1 SGHRS and CDR2 YFSETQ. CDR3 loop: CASSLVSGTYEQYF. The CDR3 nucleotides are TGCGCCAGCAGCTTGGTTAGCGGGACCTACGAGCAGTACTTC.

A note on this clone: The sample has other DNA sequences that encode this CDR3 too. The genes are TRBV5-4 and TRBJ1-2; D is uncertain. Germline lookup yields CDR1 SGHNT and CDR2 YYREEE (reference sequence). The CDR3 length is 13 residues. Trimming took off 2 bases at V and 4 bases at J, with 9 bases between the two ends. CDR3 region: CASSFQGGYGYTF. The CDR3 DNA follows: TGTGCCAGCAGCTTCCAAGGTGGCTATGGCTACACCTTC. The full variable domain, in which reference TRBV5-4 and TRBJ1-2 provide the parts outside the CDR3, is ETGVTQSPTHLIKTRGQQVTLRCSSQSGHNTVSWYQQALGQGPQFIFQYYREEENGRGNFPPRFSGLQFPNYSSELNVNALELDDSALYLCASSFQGGYGYTFGSGTRLTVV.

V and J are TRBV29-1 and TRBJ2-3; 8 bases agree with TRBD2. Germline CDR1 and CDR2: SQVTM and ANQGSEA. V lost 6 bases to trimming and J lost 1 base; unmatched junction nucleotides: 0. The CDR3 consists of 12 residues. CDR3: CSVGGGTDTQYF. CDR3 sequence (DNA): TGCAGCGTCGGGGGGGGCACAGATACGCAGTATTTT.

The chain uses TRBV7-8 and TRBJ1-3, with D hard to call. This CDR3 is 16 amino acids long. V lost 6 bases and J lost 0, with 15 bases in between. CDR1 and CDR2 from the germline V gene are SGHVS and FQNEAQ. The CDR3 protein is CASSQHLPSSGNTIYF. CDR3 DNA: TGTGCCAGCAGTCAACATCTGCCGAGCTCTGGAAACACCATATATTTT.

This clone appeared once. The rearrangement links TRBV7-6 to TRBJ2-2, with a weak D call TRBD1 (6 bases). The germline V gene encodes CDR1 SGHVS and CDR2 FNYEAQ. CDR3 length: 18 amino acids. With 1 base removed from V and 0 bases from J, the gap between germline ends came to 15 bases. Here the CDR3 reads CASSLGLGGLANTGELFF. CDR3 nucleotides: TGTGCCAGCAGCTTAGGCTTAGGGGGTCTCGCGAACACCGGGGAGCTGTTTTTT.

The chain has TRBV7-9 and TRBJ2-2; 9 nucleotides align to TRBD1. This CDR3 is 17 amino acids long. Germline V CDR1 and CDR2: SEHNR, FQNEAQ (reference sequence). Germline trimming cut 10 bases from V and 2 bases from J; bases unmatched to any gene: 14. CDR3 residues: CATSAWETGGNTGELFF. The CDR3 nucleotides read TGTGCCACCTCAGCTTGGGAAACAGGGGGCAACACCGGGGAGCTGTTTTTT.

This chain connects TRBV7-9 to TRBJ2-7; D unclear. Trimming shortened V by 0 bases and J by 6 bases, and 12 bases separated the two germline ends. In germline, CDR1 is SEHNR, CDR2 FQNEAQ (reference sequence). The CDR3 totals 14 residues. The CDR3: CASSLALVTAEQYF. DNA for the CDR3: TGTGCCAGCAGCTTAGCGCTAGTAACAGCCGAGCAGTACTTC.

The chain combines TRBV5-6 with TRBJ2-3; the match to TRBD1 covers 7 bases. The CDR3 spans 12 residues. Germline CDR1 reads SGHDT; CDR2 reads YYEEEE. The J segment lost 10 bases and the V segment lost 4 bases, leaving 6 bases of the junction unmatched. The CDR3 protein is CASSPQGRSQYF. The CDR3 DNA is TGTGCCAGCAGCCCACAGGGGCGATCGCAGTATTTT.

The chain combines TRBV29-1 with TRBJ2-2; 7 bases fit TRBD1. The J segment lost 5 bases and the V segment lost 7 bases, leaving 1 base of the junction unmatched. The CDR3 is 11 amino acids. The germline V gene has CDR1 SQVTM and CDR2 ANQGSEA. Here the CDR3 DNA reads TGCAGCGGCAGGGGGACCGGGGAGCTGTTTTTT. It translates to CSGRGTGELFF.

This chain uses TRBV7-9 with TRBJ2-5; 7 positions agree with TRBD1. The germline V gene has CDR1 SEHNR and CDR2 FQNEAQ (reference sequence). This CDR3 has 15 residues. The trim removed 3 bases at V and 2 bases at J, leaving 6 bases unmatched. The CDR3, as DNA: TGTGCCAGCAGCTTCCCTACAGGGGTTCAAGAGACCCAGTACTTC. Amino acid sequence: CASSFPTGVQETQYF.

This chain links TRBV5-1 with TRBJ1-2, with 7 bases lining up with TRBD1. Losses at the gene ends were 0 bases for V and 4 bases for J; bases not matched to a gene: 15. Looked up from germline, CDR1 is SGHRS and CDR2 is YFSETQ. The CDR3 runs to 18 residues. CDR3 bases: TGCGCCAGCAGCTTGGAACCTCACAGGGGCCTTGGAACCTATGGCTACACCTTC. Protein product: CASSLEPHRGLGTYGYTF.

The chain combines TRBV6-1 with TRBJ2-2, with D possibly matching TRBD1 (6 bases). The CDR3 contains 15 residues. Germline assignment: CDR1 MNHNS and CDR2 SASEGT. The V gene lost 7 bases and the J gene lost 7 bases, with 19 bases spanning the gap. In DNA, the CDR3 is TGTGCCAGCACCCCTCCTGGGGGCCTTCACGGGGAGCTGTTTTTT. The encoded protein is CASTPPGGLHGELFF.

The chain employs TRBV5-4 and TRBJ2-5, with D possibly matching TRBD1 (6 bases). The CDR3 consists of 20 residues. Germline CDR1 SGHNT, CDR2 YYREEE (reference sequence). Trimming took off 0 bases at V and 2 bases at J, with 26 bases between the two ends. The CDR3 here is CASSLVGRGIASSIQETQYF. The CDR3 bases are TGTGCCAGCAGCTTGGTGGGCAGGGGCATCGCAAGCAGCATTCAAGAGACCCAGTACTTC.

The chain couples TRBV5-1 to TRBJ1-2, with 8 positions matching TRBD1. After removal of 2 bases from V and 3 bases from J, the junction contained 9 bases not matched to a gene. The CDR3 spans 16 residues. Germline V lookup: CDR1 SGHRS, CDR2 YFSETQ. The CDR3 nucleotides are TGCGCCAGCAGCTTAGGATACACAGGGGGGGACTATGGCTACACCTTC. Its translation is CASSLGYTGGDYGYTF.

The chain joins TRBV5-5 to TRBJ2-3, with a tentative D call TRBD2 (5 bases). CDR3 length: 15 residues. The germline V gene has CDR1 SGHKS and CDR2 YYEKEE (reference sequence). The V end lost 2 bases, the J end lost 3 bases, and 13 bases lay between the germline ends. As DNA, the CDR3 is TGTGCCAGCAGCTTTGAGGGTATTTTTACAGATACGCAGTATTTT. It yields the protein CASSFEGIFTDTQYF.